The 21 T cell receptor beta chains listed next were all sequenced from one sample in a study of shared clonotypes between healthy human individuals. The data were produced by immunoSEQ multiplex PCR, yet TCRdb's version contains in-frame clones alone and is incomplete. The sample yields some 2 million clones, approximately 95% seen once. Sequenced input: naive CD4+ T cells sorted from blood. Subset given: CD45RA+ positively selected. Receptors were obtained from a man between 18 and 29 years old in good health.

The chain carries TRBV12-5 and TRBJ1-5, with D uncertain. The V end lost 9 bases, the J end lost 10 bases, and 13 bases lay between the germline ends. From germline, CDR1 is LGHNT and CDR2 FRNRAP. The CDR3 contains 11 residues. The CDR3 sequence: CASASGSPQHF. The DNA for the CDR3 is TGTGCTAGCGCGTCGGGGTCACCCCAGCATTTT. Looking up the rest from reference TRBV12-5 and TRBJ1-5 gives the full variable domain: DARVTQTPRHKVTEMGQEVTMRCQPILGHNTVFWYRQTMMQGLELLAYFRNRAPLDDSGMPKDRFSAEMPDATLATLKIQPSEPRDSAVYFCASASGSPQHFGDGTRLSIL.

The CDR3 bases are TGTGCCAGCAGCTGGGGGGGCAGCTGGAGAGCACAGTTCTTC. This codes for CASSWGGSWRAQFF. The rearrangement links TRBV5-4 to TRBJ2-1; D is perhaps TRBD2 (7 bases). V lost 3 bases to trimming and J lost 13 bases, with 20 bases between them. Germline V gene sequence: CDR1 SGHNT, CDR2 YYREEE (reference sequence). The CDR3 has 14 amino acids.

A remark on this clone: This sample also contains other DNA sequences that code for the same CDR3. The rearrangement uses TRBV30 and TRBJ2-7, with D hard to call. The V end lost 0 bases, the J end lost 3 bases, and 9 bases lay between the germline ends. Germline loops: CDR1 GTSNPN, CDR2 SVGIG (reference sequence). This CDR3 has 13 residues. The CDR3 is CAWSVGRDYEQYF. As DNA, the CDR3 is TGTGCCTGGAGTGTTGGCAGAGACTACGAGCAGTACTTC.

In its sample, this clone was seen once. The same CDR3 is also encoded by other DNA sequences in this sample. CDR3 amino acids: CASSAGANTEAFF. The CDR3 DNA follows: TGTGCCAGCAGTGCAGGGGCGAACACTGAAGCTTTCTTT. This chain links TRBV2 with TRBJ1-1; possibly TRBD1 for D (6 bases). The CDR3 extends over 13 amino acids. V dropped 4 bases and J dropped 1 base, with 7 bases sitting between them. Germline V gene data show CDR1 as SNHLY and CDR2 as FYNNEI.

Concerning this clone itself: At one of its ends the junction is not consistent with the germline gene, which may arise from a read error. The gene calls are TRBV7-2 and TRBJ2-3; D call uncertain. This CDR3 comprises 13 residues. Germline V gene sequence: CDR1 SGHTA, CDR2 FQGNSA. The CDR3 protein is CASSLGPSNTQYF. Here the CDR3 DNA reads TGCGCCAGCAGTCTCGGACCAAGCAATACGCAGTATTTT.

The chain has TRBV25-1 and TRBJ1-1, with D possibly matching TRBD1 (6 bases). Deletions cut 8 bases from V and 1 base from J, with 11 bases between. CDR1 and CDR2 from the germline V gene are MGHDK and SYGVNS. CDR3 length: 13 residues. The DNA for the CDR3 is TGTGCCAGCCAGACAGGCTGGAACACTGAAGCTTTCTTT. Its protein product is CASQTGWNTEAFF.

The table lists this clone with a count of one. The CDR3 coding sequence is TGTGCCAGCAGCTTAGGACATTATAGCAATCAGCCCCAGCATTTT. This codes for CASSLGHYSNQPQHF. This chain uses TRBV13 with TRBJ1-5; unclear D gene. V was shortened by 0 bases and J by 0 bases, with 6 bases between the two germline ends. Looked up from germline, CDR1 is PRHDT and CDR2 is FYEKMQ (reference sequence). CDR3 length: 15 residues. The entire variable domain, with the rest obtained from reference TRBV13 and TRBJ1-5, is as follows: AAGVIQSPRHLIKEKRETATLKCYPIPRHDTVYWYQQGPGQDPQFLISFYEKMQSDKGSIPDRFSAQQFSDYHSELNMSSLELGDSALYFCASSLGHYSNQPQHFGDGTRLSIL.

The chain joins TRBV7-2 to TRBJ2-7; 8 bases match TRBD2. CDR3 length: 15 residues. Germline CDR1 is SGHTA and CDR2 is FQGNSA. The junction had 8 bases not matched to a gene; V was cut back by 2 bases and J by 5 bases. This chain's CDR3 is CASSLSGSLVNEQYF. The CDR3 nucleotides are TGTGCCAGCAGCTTAAGCGGGAGTTTGGTAAACGAGCAGTACTTC.

As regards this clone: The sample contains more than one DNA sequence encoding this CDR3. This CDR3 is CATSRDRGVETQYF. The CDR3 DNA reads TGTGCCACCAGCAGAGATCGGGGCGTGGAGACCCAGTACTTC. V gene TRBV15 combines with J gene TRBJ2-5, with D perhaps given as TRBD1 or TRBD2 (5 bases each). CDR3 length: 14 amino acids. Trimming pared 0 bases from V and 5 bases from J, leaving 10 bases between. Germline assignment: CDR1 LNHNV and CDR2 YYDKDF (reference sequence).

V usage is TRBV6-4 and J usage is TRBJ1-1; D gene uncertain. Trimming removed 4 bases from V and 3 bases from J, with 9 bases in between. CDR3 size: 13 residues. The germline V gene has CDR1 MRHNA and CDR2 SNTAGT. CDR3 DNA sequence: TGTGCCAGCAGTGTAGCCCAAGACACTGAAGCTTTCTTT. Translating gives CASSVAQDTEAFF.

The CDR3 is CAISEDPRAADTQYF. DNA of the CDR3: TGTGCCATCAGTGAGGACCCTCGAGCGGCAGATACGCAGTATTTT. The chain couples TRBV10-3 to TRBJ2-3, with D maybe TRBD2 (5 bases). V gave up 2 bases and J gave up 4 bases, with 13 bases separating them. The CDR3 runs 15 residues. The germline V gene encodes CDR1 ENHRY and CDR2 SYGVKD.

In the case of this clone: This sample includes further DNA sequences coding for the same CDR3. The rearrangement uses TRBV9 and TRBJ2-7; 11 positions agree with TRBD1. With V trimmed by 2 bases and J by 2 bases, 3 bases remained unmatched. Germline V CDR1 and CDR2: SGDLS, YYNGEE. This CDR3 is built from 15 residues. The CDR3 DNA is TGTGCCAGCAGCGTGGAGGACAGGGGGCCCTACGAGCAGTACTTC. Protein: CASSVEDRGPYEQYF.

The J gene is TRBJ1-2, the V gene TRBV7-2; 7 bases fit TRBD1. Germline V gene sequence: CDR1 SGHTA, CDR2 FQGNSA. Losses at the gene ends were 2 bases for V and 5 bases for J; bases not matched to a gene: 5. This CDR3 is 14 amino acids long. CDR3 nucleotides: TGTGCCAGCAGCTTAACGCCAGGGGGGTATGGCTACACCTTC. Its translation: CASSLTPGGYGYTF.

This sequence joins TRBV30 and TRBJ1-1; TRBD1 agrees at 7 bases. There are 14 residues in the CDR3. Germline CDR1 is GTSNPN and CDR2 is SVGIG (reference sequence). V lost 3 bases, J lost 2 bases, and 6 bases stayed unmatched. The DNA for the CDR3 is TGTGCCTGGAGGGATGACAGGGCAAACACTGAAGCTTTCTTT. Translated, it gives CAWRDDRANTEAFF.

The rearrangement joins TRBV19 to TRBJ2-7; 9 nucleotides align to TRBD1. The V segment lost 1 base and the J segment 4 bases; nucleotides outside the gene matches: 11. This CDR3 has 17 residues. The germline CDR1 and CDR2 sequences are LNHDA and SQIVND (reference sequence). CDR3 sequence: CASSIVTPGQGTYEQYF. DNA of the CDR3: TGTGCCAGTAGTATAGTCACTCCGGGACAGGGAACGTACGAGCAGTACTTC.

The V gene is TRBV28, the J gene TRBJ1-5; the D is unclear. The CDR3 is made up of 12 amino acids. Trimming removed 5 bases from V and 10 bases from J, with 12 bases in between. Germline V gene lookup returns CDR1 MDHEN and CDR2 SYDVKM. The CDR3 here is CASSAPVPPQHF. As DNA, the CDR3 is TGTGCCAGCAGTGCCCCTGTTCCCCCCCAGCATTTT. Full variable domain (missing parts from reference TRBV28 and TRBJ1-5): DVKVTQSSRYLVKRTGEKVFLECVQDMDHENMFWYRQDPGLGLRLIYFSYDVKMKEKGDIPEGYSVSREKKERFSLILESASTNQTSMYLCASSAPVPPQHFGDGTRLSIL.

This chain uses TRBV5-5 with TRBJ1-3; TRBD1 might be the D (6 bases). The length of the CDR3 is 16 residues. V shed 4 bases and J shed 0 bases, with 14 bases lying between them. Looked up from germline, CDR1 is SGHKS and CDR2 is YYEKEE (reference sequence). CDR3 DNA sequence: TGTGCCAGCAGCCCCGGACAGCGCAGCTCTGGAAACACCATATATTTT. Its protein product is CASSPGQRSSGNTIYF.

The chain is built from TRBV6-5 and TRBJ1-4, with D unresolved. The V gene lost 11 bases and the J gene lost 3 bases, with 10 bases spanning the gap. The length of the CDR3 is 12 residues. The V gene's germline CDR1 is MNHEY and CDR2 SVGAGI. CDR3 sequence reads: CAAGRSNEKLFF. The CDR3 DNA sequence: TGTGCCGCTGGACGGTCTAATGAAAAACTGTTTTTT.

This clone showed up just once. Given a much more abundant clone one base away, this may be a read error. This CDR3 is also generated by other DNA sequences in the sample. The CDR3 loop is CASSLAGANVLTF. The CDR3 DNA reads TGTGCCAGCAGCTTGGCTGGGGCCAACGTCCTGACTTTC. The chain links TRBV11-2 to TRBJ2-6, with no clear D. Between the trimmed V and J ends, which lost 3 bases and 2 bases, there was a span of 2 bases. This CDR3 is 13 amino acids long. CDR1 is SGHAT, CDR2 FQNNGV, per germline.

About this clone: Sequence at one end of the junction differs from germline and may be a read error. The V call is TRBV10-3, the J call TRBJ2-3, with D possibly being TRBD2 (5 bases). The CDR3 contains 13 residues. Germline CDR1 reads ENHRY; CDR2 reads SYGVKD. CDR3 bases: TGTGCCATCAGTGATGGAGGCACAAATACGCAGTATTTT. Translating it yields CAISDGGTNTQYF.

The rearrangement joins TRBV12-5 to TRBJ2-1; weak D call: TRBD2 (6 bases). With 1 base removed from V and 9 bases from J, the gap between germline ends came to 7 bases. Germline-derived CDR1 and CDR2 are LGHNT and FRNRAP. This CDR3 region has 12 residues. CDR3 sequence reads: CASGLDGGEQFF. The CDR3 DNA is TGTGCTAGTGGTTTGGACGGGGGTGAGCAGTTCTTC.